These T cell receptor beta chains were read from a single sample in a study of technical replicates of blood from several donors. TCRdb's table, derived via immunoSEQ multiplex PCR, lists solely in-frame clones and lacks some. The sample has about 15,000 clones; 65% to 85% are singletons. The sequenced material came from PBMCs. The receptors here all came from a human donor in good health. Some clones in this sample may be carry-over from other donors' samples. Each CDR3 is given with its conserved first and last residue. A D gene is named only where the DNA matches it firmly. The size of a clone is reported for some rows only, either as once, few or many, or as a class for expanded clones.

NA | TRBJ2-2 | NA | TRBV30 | CAWTGGGWTGELFF | TGTGCCTGGACGGGAGGGGGCTGGACCGGGGAGCTGTTTTTT
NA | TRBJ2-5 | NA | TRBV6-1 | CASSEDRTGQYF | TGTGCCAGCAGTGAAGATAGGACGGGGCAGTACTTC
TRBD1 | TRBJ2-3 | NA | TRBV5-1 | CASSGGQVWTTDTQYF | TGCGCCAGCAGCGGGGGACAGGTTTGGACGACAGATACGCAGTATTTT
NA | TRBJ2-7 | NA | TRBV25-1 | CASSEYGPSDYEQYF | TGTGCCAGCAGTGAATATGGGCCCAGTGACTACGAGCAGTACTTC
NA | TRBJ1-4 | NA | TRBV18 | CASSPEVQEKLFF | TGTGCCAGCTCCCCAGAGGTCCAAGAAAAACTGTTTTTT
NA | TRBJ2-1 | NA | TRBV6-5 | CASSYSTGYEQFF | TGTGCCAGCAGTTACTCGACCGGGTATGAGCAGTTCTTC
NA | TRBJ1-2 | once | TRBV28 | CASSPPRVAGDTF | TGTGCCAGCAGTCCCCCCCGGGTTGCGGGTGACACCTTC
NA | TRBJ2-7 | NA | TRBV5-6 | CASSSLRGTYEQYF | TGTGCCAGCAGCTCCCTAAGGGGAACCTACGAGCAGTACTTC
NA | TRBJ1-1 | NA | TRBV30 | CAWSVQVNTEAFF | TGTGCCTGGAGTGTACAGGTGAACACTGAAGCTTTCTTT
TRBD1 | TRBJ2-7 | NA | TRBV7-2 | CASSWTGAEQYF | TGTGCCAGCAGCTGGACAGGGGCCGAGCAGTACTTC
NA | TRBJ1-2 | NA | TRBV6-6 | CASRQDSDTNYGYTF | TGTGCCAGCAGGCAAGACAGCGATACTAACTATGGCTACACCTTC
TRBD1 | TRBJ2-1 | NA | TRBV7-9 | CASSFGRGHEQFF | TGTGCCAGCAGCTTTGGCAGGGGGCATGAGCAGTTCTTC
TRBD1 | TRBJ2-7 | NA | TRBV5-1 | CASSLGGQGIHYEQYF | TGCGCCAGCAGCTTGGGGGGACAGGGCATCCACTACGAGCAGTACTTC
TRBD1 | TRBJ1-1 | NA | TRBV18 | CASSQTGGFTEAFF | TGTGCCAGCTCCCAGACAGGGGGCTTCACTGAAGCTTTCTTT
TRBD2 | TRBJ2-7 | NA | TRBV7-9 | CASSSQTSGRPYEQYF | TGTGCCAGCAGCTCCCAGACTAGCGGGCGCCCCTACGAGCAGTACTTC
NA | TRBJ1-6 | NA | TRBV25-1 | CASREGGVFNSPLHF | TGTGCCAGCAGAGAGGGGGGGGTTTTCAATTCACCCCTCCACTTT
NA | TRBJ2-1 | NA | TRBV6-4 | CASSDSRGGYNEQFF | TGTGCCAGCAGTGACTCTAGAGGAGGCTACAATGAGCAGTTCTTC
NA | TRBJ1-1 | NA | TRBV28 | CASMSRGREAFF | TGTGCCAGCATGTCACGAGGTAGGGAAGCTTTCTTT
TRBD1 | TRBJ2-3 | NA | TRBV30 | CAWSEGAGDTQYF | TGTGCCTGGAGTGAGGGGGCTGGAGATACGCAGTATTTT
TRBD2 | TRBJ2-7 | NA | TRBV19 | CASSMGLAHEQYF | TGTGCCAGTAGTATGGGACTAGCCCACGAGCAGTACTTC
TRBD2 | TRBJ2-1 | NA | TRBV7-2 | CASSLTSRNNEQFF | TGTGCCAGCAGCTTGACTAGCAGAAACAATGAGCAGTTCTTC
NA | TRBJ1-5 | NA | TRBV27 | CASSLRRDQPQHF | TGTGCCAGCAGTTTAAGGAGGGACCAGCCCCAGCATTTT